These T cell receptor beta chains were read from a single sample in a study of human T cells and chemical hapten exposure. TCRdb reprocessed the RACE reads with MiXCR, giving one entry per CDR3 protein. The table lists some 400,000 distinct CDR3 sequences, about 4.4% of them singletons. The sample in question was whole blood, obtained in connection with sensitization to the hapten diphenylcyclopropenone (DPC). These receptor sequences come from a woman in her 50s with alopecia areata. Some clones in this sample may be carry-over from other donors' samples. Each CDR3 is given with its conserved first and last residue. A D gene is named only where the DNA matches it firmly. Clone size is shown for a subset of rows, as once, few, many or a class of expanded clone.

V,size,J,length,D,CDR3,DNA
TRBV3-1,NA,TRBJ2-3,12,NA,CASSQEEDTQYF,TGTGCCAGCAGCCAGGAGGAAGATACGCAGTATTTT
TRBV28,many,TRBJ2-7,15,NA,CASSPYRAETYEQYF,TGTGCCAGCAGTCCCTACCGGGCCGAAACCTACGAGCAGTACTTC
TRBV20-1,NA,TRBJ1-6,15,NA,CSAARESSYNSPLHF,TGCAGTGCTGCCCGGGAGAGCTCCTATAATTCACCCCTCCACTTT
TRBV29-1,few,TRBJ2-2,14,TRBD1,CSVPDRGRVGELFF,TGCAGCGTCCCTGACAGGGGGCGCGTCGGGGAGCTGTTTTTT
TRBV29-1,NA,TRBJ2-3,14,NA,CSVDPPTGTDTQYF,TGCAGCGTTGACCCTCCTACAGGAACAGATACGCAGTATTTT
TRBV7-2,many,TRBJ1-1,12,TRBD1,CASSMLDRGPFF,TGTGCCAGCAGCATGTTGGACAGGGGACCTTTCTTT
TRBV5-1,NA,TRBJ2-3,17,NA,CASSLDMWTMGTDTQYF,TGCGCCAGCAGCTTGGATATGTGGACGATGGGGACAGATACGCAGTATTTT
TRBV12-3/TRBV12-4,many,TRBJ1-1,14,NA,CASSFRQFNTEAFF,TGTGCCAGCAGTTTTAGACAGTTTAACACTGAAGCTTTCTTT
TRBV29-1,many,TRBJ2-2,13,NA,CSVVGSNTGELFF,TGCAGCGTTGTCGGGAGTAACACCGGGGAGCTGTTTTTT
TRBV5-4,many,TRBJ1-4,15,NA,CASSLEVGVGEKLFF,TGTGCCAGCAGCTTGGAAGTGGGGGTCGGCGAAAAACTGTTTTTT